The clone carrying this T cell receptor (beta chain) has more than one count but fewer than ten. Antigen unknown. The J segment lost 8 bases and the V segment lost 1 base, leaving 16 bases of the junction unmatched. Per germline, CDR1 SGHVS and CDR2 FQNEAQ. The CDR3 extends over 19 amino acids. TCRdb reanalysed the reads using MiXCR and keeps one entry per CDR3 protein. The table has roughly 100,000 distinct CDR3 sequences, about 40% seen once. This specimen belongs to a study of T cell repertoires in cytomegalovirus infection. Study details: CMV epitopes used comprised recently identified HLA-C-restricted ones and well-studied HLA-B-restricted ones.

The V gene is TRBV7-8, the J gene TRBJ2-1, with 11 nucleotides matching TRBD2. The receptor was isolated from a human donor in good health (CMV status not recorded). Some clones in this sample may be carry-over from other donors' samples. Material: CD8+ T cells from cultured PBMCs, obtained from culture after CMV antigen stimulation. The CDR3 is CASSLVRDPIAGGHDEQFF. The CDR3 nucleotides read TGTGCCAGCAGCTTAGTTCGGGACCCCATAGCGGGGGGGCACGATGAGCAGTTCTTC.